Shown below are 14 T cell receptor beta chains from a single sample sequenced in a study of blood T cell repertoires in COVID-19. Sequencing was performed with immunoSEQ multiplex PCR; in TCRdb, only in-frame clones are kept and a portion is missing. This repertoire shows about 150,000 clones, about nine tenths found once; its top ten account for less than 4.5%. Sequenced input: PBMCs or T cells enriched from blood (not recorded which). The receptors were gathered from a man in his forties or fifties who had recovered from COVID-19.

The chain carries TRBV6-5 and TRBJ2-5, with D possibly being TRBD1 (6 bases). The V and J ends lost 6 bases and 2 bases respectively, with 10 bases between them. Germline-derived CDR1 and CDR2 are MNHEY and SVGAGI. This CDR3 has 13 residues. The DNA for the CDR3 is TGTGCCAGCAGGCGGACAGATCAAGAGACCCAGTACTTC. This sequence encodes CASRRTDQETQYF.

This rearrangement joins TRBV5-5 to TRBJ2-2; D remains ambiguous. CDR3 length: 14 residues. V lost 0 bases, J lost 6 bases, and 9 bases lay in between. CDR1 and CDR2 (germline): SGHKS, YYEKEE (reference sequence). The CDR3 DNA follows: TGTGCCAGCAGCTTGGTTTTGGGCTCCGGGGAGCTGTTTTTT. It encodes CASSLVLGSGELFF.

The V and J genes are TRBV11-2 and TRBJ2-7, with 8 bases fitting TRBD1. V gave up 5 bases and J gave up 3 bases; unmatched junction bases: 6. CDR3 length: 14 amino acids. Germline CDR1 is SGHAT and CDR2 is FQNNGV. This CDR3 is CASSGTGMGYEQYF. The CDR3 DNA sequence: TGTGCCAGCAGCGGGACAGGTATGGGCTACGAGCAGTACTTC. The variable domain in full, completed from reference TRBV11-2 and TRBJ2-7, reads EAGVAQSPRYKIIEKRQSVAFWCNPISGHATLYWYQQILGQGPKLLIQFQNNGVVDDSQLPKDRFSAERLKGVDSTLKIQPAKLEDSAVYLCASSGTGMGYEQYFGPGTRLTVT.

This clone was counted only a few times. V usage is TRBV7-3 and J usage is TRBJ2-2, with TRBD1 matching 9 bases. Germline-derived CDR1 and CDR2 are SGHTA and FQGTGA. With 5 bases clipped from V and 4 bases from J, the junction kept 8 bases outside the gene matches. CDR3 length: 16 amino acids. The chain's CDR3 is CASSTVQGAVTGELFF. The CDR3 nucleotides read TGTGCCAGCAGCACTGTACAGGGGGCGGTCACCGGGGAGCTGTTTTTT.

This chain connects TRBV6-4 to TRBJ1-3; TRBD1 matches 10 bases. The V gene end was trimmed by 6 bases and the J gene end by 0 bases; junction bases not matched to a gene: 5. This CDR3 is built from 16 residues. CDR1 is MRHNA and CDR2 is SNTAGT in the germline V gene. The CDR3 nucleotides are TGTGCCAGCAGGCTCGACAGGGGGCCCTCTGGAAACACCATATATTTT. It codes for CASRLDRGPSGNTIYF.

The chain recombines TRBV5-4 with TRBJ2-3; 7 bases map to TRBD1. The CDR3 length is 15 residues. The junction had 11 bases not matched to a gene; V was cut back by 4 bases and J by 6 bases. Germline loops: CDR1 SGHNT, CDR2 YYREEE (reference sequence). The CDR3 spells CASSRASGGSDTQYF. The CDR3 DNA follows: TGTGCCAGCAGCCGGGCGTCAGGGGGTTCGGATACGCAGTATTTT.

The V and J genes are TRBV12-3 or TRBV12-4 and TRBJ2-2; 7 bases match TRBD1. This CDR3 comprises 13 residues. V shed 6 bases and J 6 bases; nucleotides not matched to a gene: 4. In DNA, the CDR3 is TGTGCCAGCAGCAAAACAGGGGCCGGGGAGCTGTTTTTT. It encodes CASSKTGAGELFF.

This clone turned up a few times. The chain recombines TRBV15 with TRBJ1-5, with D tentatively TRBD1 (5 bases). Germline V gene lookup returns CDR1 LNHNV and CDR2 YYDKDF (reference sequence). The V end lost 0 bases, the J end lost 7 bases, and 19 bases lay between the germline ends. This CDR3 has 17 residues. The CDR3 protein is CATSRDLQGRRQQPQHF. CDR3 nucleotide sequence: TGTGCCACCAGCAGAGATCTGCAGGGAAGACGGCAACAGCCCCAGCATTTT.

This clone has a single count. V usage is TRBV24-1 and J usage is TRBJ1-2; D is perhaps TRBD1 (6 bases). Per germline, CDR1 KGHDR and CDR2 SFDVKD. The V end lost 4 bases, the J end lost 4 bases, and 15 bases lay between the germline ends. This CDR3 spans 15 amino acids. CDR3 protein: CATSETGSRGYGYTF. The CDR3 nucleotides are TGTGCCACCAGTGAAACAGGGTCCCGAGGCTATGGCTACACCTTC.

The chain employs TRBV5-1 and TRBJ1-3; D is perhaps TRBD1 (5 bases). Germline assignment: CDR1 SGHRS and CDR2 YFSETQ. The CDR3 runs to 17 residues. V lost 3 bases and J lost 4, with 20 bases in between. The CDR3 DNA reads as TGCGCCAGCAGCTCGTCCACCCAGGGCCAGCTGGGAAACACCATATATTTT. Translating gives CASSSSTQGQLGNTIYF.

This chain uses TRBV29-1 with TRBJ1-1; D is perhaps TRBD1 (5 bases). The CDR3 runs to 14 residues. V gave up 2 bases and J gave up 5 bases, with 15 bases separating them. Germline lookup yields CDR1 SQVTM and CDR2 ANQGSEA. The CDR3 DNA reads TGCAGCGTTGAACCGACAGTTAAGAGGACTGAAGCTTTCTTT. It codes for CSVEPTVKRTEAFF.

In regard to this clone: One junction end disagrees with the germline gene, perhaps due to a read error. The chain recombines TRBV12-3 or TRBV12-4 with TRBJ1-4, with D unresolved. This CDR3 contains 9 residues. CDR3 nucleotides: TGTGCCAGCAGTTTAGGGGCAGACTTT. Translation gives CASSLGADF.

V gene TRBV5-1 combines with J gene TRBJ1-2, with TRBD1 identical over 7 bases. CDR3 length: 13 amino acids. Germline V CDR1 and CDR2: SGHRS, YFSETQ. The CDR3 sequence: CSSGDSSSYGYTF. CDR3 bases: TGCTCCTCCGGGGACAGCAGCTCCTATGGCTACACCTTC.

V is TRBV7-2 and J is TRBJ1-6; D is ambiguous. Between the trimmed V and J ends, which lost 5 bases and 6 bases, there was a span of 14 bases. The CDR3 loop spans 15 amino acids. Per the germline V gene, CDR1 is SGHTA and CDR2 is FQGNSA. This chain's CDR3 is CASSVTLQINSPLHF. For the CDR3, the DNA is TGTGCCAGCAGCGTCACCTTACAGATTAATTCACCCCTCCACTTT.